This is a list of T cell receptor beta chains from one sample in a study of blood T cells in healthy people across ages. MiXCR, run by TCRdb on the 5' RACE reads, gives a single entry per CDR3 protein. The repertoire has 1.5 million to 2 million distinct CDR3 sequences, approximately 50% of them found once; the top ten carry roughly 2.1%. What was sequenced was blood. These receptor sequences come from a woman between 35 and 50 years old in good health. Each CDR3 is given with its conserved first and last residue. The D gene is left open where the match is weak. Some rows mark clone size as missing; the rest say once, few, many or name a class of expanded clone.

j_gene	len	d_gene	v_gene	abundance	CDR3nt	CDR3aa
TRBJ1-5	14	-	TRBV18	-	TGTGCCAGCTCACCGCAGGGAGGAGGGCAGCCCCAGCATTTT	CASSPQGGGQPQHF
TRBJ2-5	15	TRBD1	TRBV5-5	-	TGTGCCAGCAACCGATGGACAGGGGGTGGGGAGACCCAGTACTTC	CASNRWTGGGETQYF
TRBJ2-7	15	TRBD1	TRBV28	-	TGTGCCAGCACTAACCGGCAGGGGGATATGTACGAGCAGTACTTC	CASTNRQGDMYEQYF
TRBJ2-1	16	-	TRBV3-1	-	TGTGCCAGCAACCAAGACGCGCGGGGAAGTTGGAATGAGCAGTTCTTC	CASNQDARGSWNEQFF
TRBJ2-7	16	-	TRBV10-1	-	TGCGCCAGCAGTGGCGGGGACAGTTCAAGCTCCTACGAGCAGTACTTC	CASSGGDSSSSYEQYF
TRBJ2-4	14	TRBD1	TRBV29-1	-	TGCAGCGTCCGGCCCAGGACAGGGAAAAACATTCAGTACTTC	CSVRPRTGKNIQYF
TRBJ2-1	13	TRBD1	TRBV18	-	TGTGCCAGCTCACCAGATGGGGGACAGGGGCGGTTCTTC	CASSPDGGQGRFF
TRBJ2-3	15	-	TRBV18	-	TGTGCCAGCTCATCTCCAAACCGAGGGGCAAATACGCAGTATTTT	CASSSPNRGANTQYF
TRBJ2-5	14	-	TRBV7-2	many	TGTGCCAGCAGTCAAGCTGGGGGCGCGGAGACCCAGTACTTC	CASSQAGGAETQYF
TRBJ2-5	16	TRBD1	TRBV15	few	TGTGCCACCAGCAGAGAGTTACAGGGGGCGCGAGAGACCCAGTACTTC	CATSRELQGARETQYF
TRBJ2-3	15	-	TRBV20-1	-	TGCAGTGCTTCCCCCGGCGGGGTTAGCACAGATACGCAGTATTTT	CSASPGGVSTDTQYF
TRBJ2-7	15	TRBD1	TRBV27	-	TGTGCCAGCAGTTCCCCGACAGGGACGGGCTACGAGCAGTACTTC	CASSSPTGTGYEQYF
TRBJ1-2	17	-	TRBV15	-	TGTGCCACCAGCAGAGACTTTTTTGGCAGGGAAGACTATGGCTACACCTTC	CATSRDFFGREDYGYTF
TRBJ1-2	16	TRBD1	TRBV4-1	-	TGCGCCAGCAGCCAGGGACAGATAATGGCTAACTATGGCTACACCTTC	CASSQGQIMANYGYTF
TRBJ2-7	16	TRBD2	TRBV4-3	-	TGCGCCAGCAGCCAAGAGGGGGGACTAGGGTACTACGAGCAGTACTTC	CASSQEGGLGYYEQYF
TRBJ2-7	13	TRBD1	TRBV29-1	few	TGCAGCGCGGTGACAGGGCCTTCCTACGAGCAGTACTTC	CSAVTGPSYEQYF
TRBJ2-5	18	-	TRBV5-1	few	TGCGCCAGCAGCTTGGGTCCCCTTCCCCTACAGAGCGAGGAGACCCAGTACTTC	CASSLGPLPLQSEETQYF
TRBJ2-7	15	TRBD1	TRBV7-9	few	TGTGCCAGCAGCTTAGACCGGGACAGATCCTACGAGCAGTACTTC	CASSLDRDRSYEQYF
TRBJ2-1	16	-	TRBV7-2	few	TGTGCCAGCAGCGCCGTTAGCGGAACCGGTCCCAATGAGCAGTTCTTC	CASSAVSGTGPNEQFF
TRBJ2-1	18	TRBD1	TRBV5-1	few	TGCGCCAGCAGCTTGATTTTGGCTGGGGACAGGGGTGTCGATGAGCAGTTCTTC	CASSLILAGDRGVDEQFF
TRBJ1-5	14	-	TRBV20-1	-	TGCAGTGCTAGGGAGACAGGTCAAAATCAGCCCCAGCATTTT	CSARETGQNQPQHF
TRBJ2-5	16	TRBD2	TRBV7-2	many	TGTGCCAGCAGCACAGAATTCCTAGCGGGCCAAGAGACCCAGTACTTC	CASSTEFLAGQETQYF
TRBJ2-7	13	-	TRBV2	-	TGTGCCAGCAGTCCCCTGGGGGCAGGCGAGCAGTACTTC	CASSPLGAGEQYF
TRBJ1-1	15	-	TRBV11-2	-	TGTGCCAGCAATCGGTGGGGGTACGAAGACACTGAAGCTTTCTTT	CASNRWGYEDTEAFF
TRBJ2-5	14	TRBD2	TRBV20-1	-	TGCAGTGCTGGACTAGCGGGTGCAAACAATGAGCAGTACTTC	CSAGLAGANNEQYF
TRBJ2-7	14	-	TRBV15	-	TGTGCCACCAGCAAAGGGAACAGGTACTACGAGCAGTACTTC	CATSKGNRYYEQYF
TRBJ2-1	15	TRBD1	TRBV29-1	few	TGCAGCGTTGAAGAACGTGGAAGGGGGCTGGATCCGTTGTTCTTC	CSVEERGRGLDPLFF
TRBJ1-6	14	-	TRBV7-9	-	TGTGCCAGCAGCTTAGGTGTCATGGATTCACCCCTCCACTTT	CASSLGVMDSPLHF
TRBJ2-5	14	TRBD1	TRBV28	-	TGTGCCAGCACTACCACAGGGGGTCAAGAGACCCAGTACTTC	CASTTTGGQETQYF
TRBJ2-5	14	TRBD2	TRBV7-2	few	TGTGCCAGCAGCCCCTTTGGGAGGGAAGAGACCCAGTACTTC	CASSPFGREETQYF
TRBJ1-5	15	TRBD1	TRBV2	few	TGTGCCAGCCGGGCGGGGACAGGGGGCTCTCAGCCCCAGCATTTT	CASRAGTGGSQPQHF
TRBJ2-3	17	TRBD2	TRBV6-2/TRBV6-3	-	TGTGCCAGCAGCCACGGGGGACTAGCGGGGGCAGCAGATACGCAGTATTTT	CASSHGGLAGAADTQYF
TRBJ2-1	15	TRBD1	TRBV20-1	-	TGCAGTGCTACAACAACCGACAGGGGGGAGGATGAGCAGTTCTTC	CSATTTDRGEDEQFF
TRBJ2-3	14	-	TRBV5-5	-	TGTGCCAGCAGCTTGTTTGGGGAAGCAGATACGCAGTATTTT	CASSLFGEADTQYF
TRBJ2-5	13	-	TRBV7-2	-	TGTACCAGCAGCTTATTGCGTGTCGAGACCCAGTACTTC	CTSSLLRVETQYF
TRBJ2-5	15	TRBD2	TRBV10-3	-	TGTGCCATCAGGACTAGCGGGGGGCCGTTGGAGACCCAGTACTTC	CAIRTSGGPLETQYF
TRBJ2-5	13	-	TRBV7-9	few	TGTGCCAGCAGCCCAGAAGGGCCGAGGGAGCAGTACTTC	CASSPEGPREQYF
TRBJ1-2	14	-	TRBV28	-	TGTGCCAGCAGTTTATATCCAACCAACTATGGCTACACCTTC	CASSLYPTNYGYTF
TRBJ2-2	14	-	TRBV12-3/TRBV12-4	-	TGTGCCAGCATGAGACAGGAAAACACCGGGGAGCTGTTTTTT	CASMRQENTGELFF